This TCR beta chain is from a study of patients and donors after allogeneic stem cell transplantation. This CDR3 comprises 14 residues. V lost 0 bases and J 2 bases, leaving 8 bases between the germline ends. Germline values: CDR1 SGHAT, CDR2 FQNNGV. This clonotype was counted only a few times. TCRdb itself ran the RT-PCR reads through MiXCR, one entry per CDR3 protein. Seen here are about a million distinct CDR3 sequences, more than 15% observed once, and the top ten hold 5.5% to 6.5%. This TCR was sampled from a human donor who was either an allogeneic HSCT recipient or a stem cell or donor lymphocyte infusion donor (not recorded which). It is not recorded whose cells these are; they may come from a transplant donor. Sequenced input: blood, either unsorted or a sorted T cell fraction (not recorded which). The V gene is TRBV11-2, the J gene TRBJ2-7; no clear D. The CDR3 protein is CASSLDWAAYEQYF. The CDR3, as DNA: TGTGCCAGCAGCTTAGATTGGGCGGCCTACGAGCAGTACTTC.